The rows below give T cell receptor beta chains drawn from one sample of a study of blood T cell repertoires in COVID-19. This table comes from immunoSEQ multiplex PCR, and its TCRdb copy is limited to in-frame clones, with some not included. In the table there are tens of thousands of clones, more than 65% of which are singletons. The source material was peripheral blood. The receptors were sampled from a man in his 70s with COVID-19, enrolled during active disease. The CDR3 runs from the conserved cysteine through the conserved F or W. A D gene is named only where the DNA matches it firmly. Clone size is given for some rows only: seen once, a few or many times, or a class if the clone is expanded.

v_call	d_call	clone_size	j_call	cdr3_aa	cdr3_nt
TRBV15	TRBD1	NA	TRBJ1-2	CATSLQLGTGSGGYTF	TGTGCCACCAGCCTTCAGTTAGGGACAGGGTCTGGTGGCTACACCTTC
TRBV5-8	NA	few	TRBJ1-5	CASSWGADQPQHF	TGTGCCAGCAGCTGGGGAGCCGATCAGCCCCAGCATTTT
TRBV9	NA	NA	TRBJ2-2	CASSVDLAGELFF	TGTGCCAGCAGCGTAGATTTAGCCGGGGAGCTGTTTTTT
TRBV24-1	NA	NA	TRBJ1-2	CATSDVGGNYGYTF	TGTGCCACCAGTGATGTGGGGGGAAACTATGGCTACACCTTC
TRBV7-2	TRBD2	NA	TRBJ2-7	CASSLGIAGGEEQYF	TGTGCCAGCAGCCTCGGGATAGCGGGAGGTGAAGAGCAGTACTTC
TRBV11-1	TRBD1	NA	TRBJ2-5	CASSGRQGRTQYF	TGTGCCAGCAGCGGTCGACAGGGCCGGACCCAGTACTTC
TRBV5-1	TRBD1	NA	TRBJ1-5	CASSLEGASNNQPQHF	TGCGCCAGCAGCTTGGAGGGGGCGTCTAACAATCAGCCCCAGCATTTT
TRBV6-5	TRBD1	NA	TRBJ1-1	CASSPGQGMDTEAFF	TGTGCCAGCAGTCCGGGACAGGGAATGGACACTGAAGCTTTCTTT
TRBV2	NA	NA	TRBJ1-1	CASIPTGILEAFF	TGTGCCAGCATTCCCACAGGGATCCTTGAAGCTTTCTTT
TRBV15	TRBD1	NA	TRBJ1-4	CATSPKGAVDEKLFF	TGTGCCACCAGCCCCAAGGGGGCGGTAGATGAAAAACTGTTTTTT
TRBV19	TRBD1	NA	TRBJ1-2	CASTLSGDRGYGYTF	TGTGCCAGTACCCTATCGGGGGACAGGGGCTATGGCTACACCTTC
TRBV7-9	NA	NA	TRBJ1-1	CASSLVERRTEAFF	TGTGCCAGCAGCTTAGTAGAGCGGCGCACTGAAGCTTTCTTT
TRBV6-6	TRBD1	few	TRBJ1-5	CASSCSGTESYQPQHF	TGTGCCAGCAGTTGCTCCGGGACAGAAAGCTATCAGCCCCAGCATTTT
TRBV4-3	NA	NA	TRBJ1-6	CASSQAAGVNSPLHF	TGCGCCAGCAGCCAAGCGGCAGGGGTTAATTCACCCCTCCACTTT
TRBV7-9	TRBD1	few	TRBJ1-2	CASSSRQGTNYGYTF	TGTGCCAGCAGTTCTAGACAGGGAACTAACTATGGCTACACCTTC
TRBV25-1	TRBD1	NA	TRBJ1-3	CASSVTTGLPSTIYF	TGTGCCAGCAGTGTAACGACAGGGCTCCCGTCCACCATATATTTT
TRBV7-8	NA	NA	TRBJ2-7	CASSPRSGAVSEQYF	TGTGCCAGCAGCCCAAGAAGTGGGGCGGTATCCGAGCAGTACTTC
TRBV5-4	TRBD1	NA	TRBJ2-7	CASSFPGQGNHEQYF	TGTGCCAGCAGTTTTCCGGGACAGGGGAACCACGAGCAGTACTTC
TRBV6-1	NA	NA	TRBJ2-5	CASSERPGWTQYF	TGTGCCAGCAGTGAACGTCCAGGATGGACCCAGTACTTC
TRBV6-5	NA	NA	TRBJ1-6	CASRRPSSYNSPLHF	TGTGCCAGCAGAAGGCCTAGCTCCTATAATTCACCCCTCCACTTT
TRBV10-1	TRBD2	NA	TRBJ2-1	CASRGDSYNEQFF	TGCGCCAGCCGGGGGGACTCCTACAATGAGCAGTTCTTC
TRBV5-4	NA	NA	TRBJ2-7	CASSLSLGGNYEQYF	TGTGCCAGCAGCTTGAGTCTGGGCGGGAATTACGAGCAGTACTTC
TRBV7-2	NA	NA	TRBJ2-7	CASTTQGVNYEQYF	TGTGCCAGCACCACTCAAGGGGTTAACTACGAGCAGTACTTC
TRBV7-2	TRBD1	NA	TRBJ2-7	CASSTRTGGAYEQYF	TGTGCCAGCAGCACCCGGACAGGGGGCGCTTACGAGCAGTACTTC
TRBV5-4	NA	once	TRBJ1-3	CASSSQEGSAGNTIYF	TGTGCCAGCAGCTCTCAGGAGGGGTCGGCTGGAAACACCATATATTTT
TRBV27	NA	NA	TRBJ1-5	CASSFRGSDQPQHF	TGTGCCAGCAGTTTCCGGGGGAGTGATCAGCCCCAGCATTTT
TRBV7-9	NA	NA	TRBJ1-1	CASSQTDVRGTEAFF	TGTGCCAGCAGCCAAACCGACGTCAGAGGCACTGAAGCTTTCTTT
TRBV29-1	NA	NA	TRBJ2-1	CSVVTNYPEHEQFF	TGCAGCGTTGTTACTAACTACCCTGAGCACGAGCAGTTCTTC